This is a list of T cell receptor beta chains from one sample in a study of regulatory T cells in long-lasting Graves disease. Each CDR3 protein gets one entry after TCRdb re-called the multiplex PCR reads with MiXCR. The sample holds over 350,000 distinct CDR3 sequences, less than 25% seen once. The source was peripheral blood mononuclear cells (PBMCs), collected when the disease was refractory, from a patient treated with antithyroid drugs. The receptors come from a female donor with Graves disease. CDR3s include the opening cysteine and the closing phenylalanine or tryptophan. D genes are given only for firm matches. Rows give clone size only sometimes, using once, few, many, or a class for an expanded clone.

V gene	J gene	D gene	clone size	CDR3 protein	CDR3 DNA
TRBV27	TRBJ2-7	TRBD1	.	CASSSIRQGRLNEQYF	TGTGCCAGCAGTTCAATCCGACAGGGGAGGTTGAACGAGCAGTACTTC
TRBV9	TRBJ1-2	.	few	CASSAQLQGRGYGYTF	TGTGCCAGCAGCGCACAGCTTCAGGGTAGGGGCTATGGCTACACCTTC
TRBV28	TRBJ1-6	TRBD1	many	CASSNRGGGSPLHF	TGTGCCAGCAGTAACAGGGGAGGAGGTTCACCCCTCCACTTT
TRBV7-9	TRBJ1-6	.	few	CASDELSDGGSPLHF	TGTGCCAGCGACGAACTTAGTGACGGAGGATCACCCCTCCACTTT
TRBV7-9	TRBJ2-7	TRBD1	few	CASSHTDRGWEQYF	TGTGCCAGCAGCCACACGGACAGGGGCTGGGAGCAGTACTTC
TRBV12-3/TRBV12-4	TRBJ1-4	.	.	CASSRDRSGGLFF	TGTGCCAGCAGCAGAGACCGGAGTGGGGGGCTGTTTTTT
TRBV20-1	TRBJ1-1	.	.	CSGRVRGKNTEAFF	TGCAGTGGCCGCGTTCGGGGGAAGAACACTGAAGCTTTCTTT
TRBV20-1	TRBJ2-7	.	once	CSAMSSVDDYEQYF	TGCAGTGCTATGAGCTCTGTTGACGATTACGAGCAGTACTTC
TRBV14	TRBJ2-7	.	.	CASSPGQGGSYEQYF	TGTGCCAGCAGCCCGGGTCAGGGGGGCTCCTACGAGCAGTACTTC
TRBV20-1	TRBJ2-7	.	few	CSAVPQDSSYEQYF	TGCAGTGCCGTCCCACAGGACAGCTCCTACGAGCAGTACTTC
TRBV7-3	TRBJ2-5	.	many	CASSLTRWETQYF	TGTGCCAGCAGCTTAACGAGGTGGGAGACCCAGTACTTC
TRBV7-2	TRBJ1-5	.	many	CASSNGNQPQHF	TGTGCCAGCAGTAATGGCAATCAGCCCCAGCATTTT
TRBV27	TRBJ1-3	.	few	CASSPREGNTIYF	TGTGCCAGCAGTCCCAGGGAAGGAAACACCATATATTTT
TRBV5-6	TRBJ2-5	TRBD1	few	CASSYTTMGTGDWETQYF	TGTGCCAGCAGTTATACCACTATGGGGACAGGGGATTGGGAGACCCAGTACTTC
TRBV5-1	TRBJ2-2	.	few	CASRQGLNTGELFF	TGCGCCAGCAGACAGGGCTTGAACACCGGGGAGCTGTTTTTT
TRBV20-1	TRBJ1-2	TRBD1	many	CSARRGTGAEISYGYTF	TGCAGTGCTAGACGCGGGACAGGGGCCGAGATCTCCTATGGCTACACCTTC
TRBV28	TRBJ2-7	TRBD2	many	CASSPSGREYEQYF	TGTGCCAGCAGTCCCAGCGGGAGGGAATACGAGCAGTACTTC
TRBV2	TRBJ2-7	.	few	CASSDMMGIGCEQYF	TGTGCCAGCAGTGATATGATGGGGATTGGGTGCGAGCAGTACTTC
TRBV10-3	TRBJ1-5	.	.	CAISEDNTRGNQPQHF	TGTGCCATCAGTGAAGACAACACCCGCGGGAATCAGCCCCAGCATTTT
TRBV27	TRBJ2-7	TRBD1	few	CASSQSPGQGYEQYF	TGTGCCAGCAGCCAAAGTCCGGGACAGGGCTACGAGCAGTACTTC
TRBV13	TRBJ1-5	.	many	CASSLGFGGNQPQHF	TGTGCCAGCAGCTTAGGCTTCGGAGGGAATCAGCCCCAGCATTTT
TRBV7-9	TRBJ2-2	TRBD1	.	CASSSTLWTGGELFF	TGTGCCAGCAGCTCTACATTATGGACAGGCGGGGAGCTGTTTTTT
TRBV5-4	TRBJ2-5	.	once	CASSLAGRIGETQYF	TGTGCCAGCAGCTTGGCCGGGAGAATCGGAGAGACCCAGTACTTC
TRBV10-3	TRBJ2-6	.	.	CAISEGGIGANVLTF	TGTGCCATCAGTGAAGGAGGGATAGGGGCCAACGTCCTGACTTTC
TRBV20-1	TRBJ2-7	.	.	CRAGEGVGEQYF	TGCAGGGCTGGCGAGGGGGTAGGCGAGCAGTACTTC
TRBV12-3/TRBV12-4	TRBJ2-6	.	few	CASSPLLGAGANVLTF	TGTGCCAGCAGTCCCCTCTTAGGTGCTGGGGCCAACGTCCTGACTTTC
TRBV10-3	TRBJ2-6	.	few	CAITESGANVLTF	TGTGCCATCACAGAGTCTGGGGCCAACGTCCTGACTTTC
TRBV18	TRBJ1-2	TRBD1	.	CASSPRDRDFGGYTF	TGTGCCAGCTCACCCCGGGACAGGGACTTCGGTGGCTACACCTTC
TRBV18	TRBJ2-5	.	few	CASSPPVGGEDETQYF	TGTGCCAGCTCACCACCGGTCGGTGGAGAGGATGAGACCCAGTACTTC
TRBV13	TRBJ2-5	TRBD1	.	CASSLALGQVLETQYF	TGTGCCAGCAGCTTAGCTTTGGGACAGGTTCTAGAGACCCAGTACTTC
TRBV12-3/TRBV12-4	TRBJ2-7	.	many	CASSWWGASYEQYF	TGTGCCAGCAGTTGGTGGGGGGCATCCTACGAGCAGTACTTC
TRBV19	TRBJ1-2	TRBD1	.	CARGQGSLPGYTF	TGTGCCAGAGGACAGGGCTCTCTCCCTGGCTACACCTTC
TRBV4-2	TRBJ1-1	.	.	CASSPDLGTEAFF	TGTGCCAGCAGCCCGGATCTGGGAACTGAAGCTTTCTTT
TRBV12-3/TRBV12-4	TRBJ1-5	TRBD1	many	CASSSIPGTTGGNQPQHF	TGTGCCAGCAGCTCAATTCCTGGTACGACAGGGGGGAATCAGCCCCAGCATTTT
TRBV10-3	TRBJ2-7	TRBD1	.	CAIRDRVTNEQYF	TGTGCCATCAGGGACAGGGTAACGAACGAGCAGTACTTC
TRBV19	TRBJ2-5	.	few	CASSLQGTVLSETQYF	TGTGCCAGTAGCCTTCAGGGAACGGTTTTATCGGAGACCCAGTACTTC
TRBV10-3	TRBJ2-5	TRBD1	few	CAIRRTGIQETQYF	TGTGCCATCAGAAGGACAGGAATCCAAGAGACCCAGTACTTC
TRBV6-1	TRBJ2-7	.	many	CASSKQSGLSYEQYF	TGTGCCAGCAGCAAGCAGAGCGGACTATCCTACGAGCAGTACTTC
TRBV4-3	TRBJ2-1	TRBD1	.	CASSQDWQGVEQFF	TGCGCCAGCAGCCAAGATTGGCAGGGGGTTGAGCAGTTCTTC
TRBV18	TRBJ2-7	.	many	CASSPGIYEQYF	TGTGCCAGCTCACCAGGGATCTACGAGCAGTACTTC
TRBV28	TRBJ1-5	TRBD1	few	CASSIPGDSRRPQHF	TGTGCCAGCAGTATCCCCGGGGACAGCAGGCGGCCCCAGCATTTT
TRBV7-2	TRBJ2-4	.	.	CASSPGWASVEINLAKNIQYF	TGTGCCAGCAGTCCGGGATGGGCCTCGGTGGAGATAAACTTAGCCAAAAACATTCAGTACTTC
TRBV12-3/TRBV12-4	TRBJ2-1	TRBD2	.	CASRPTSGRVEQFF	TGTGCCAGCAGGCCGACTAGCGGGAGGGTTGAGCAGTTCTTC
TRBV7-3	TRBJ2-2	.	few	CASREGAGTGELFF	TGTGCCAGCAGAGAGGGAGCAGGCACCGGGGAGCTGTTTTTT
TRBV9	TRBJ1-1	.	.	CASSPRQTSEAFF	TGTGCCAGCAGCCCCAGACAGACATCAGAAGCTTTCTTT
TRBV20-1	TRBJ1-2	.	few	CSAARGVDYGYTF	TGCAGTGCTGCGCGGGGCGTTGACTATGGCTACACCTTC